The rows below give T cell receptor beta chains drawn from one sample of a study of T cells in localized non-small cell lung cancer. Produced via immunoSEQ multiplex PCR; TCRdb's table is partial and in-frame only. The repertoire holds about 33,000 clones, under 90% seen once, with roughly 4.2% in the top ten. The sequences come from peripheral blood, collected before any cancer treatment. The origin of the receptors is a man aged 40 to 69 with stage I lung adenocarcinoma. CDR3s include the opening cysteine and the closing phenylalanine or tryptophan. D genes are given only for firm matches. Only some rows state a clone size, as once, few, many or a class for expanded clones.

length | D | J | size | V | CDR3 | DNA
12 | NA | TRBJ2-3 | once | TRBV14 | CASSQGGNTQYF | TGTGCCAGCAGCCAAGGTGGAAATACGCAGTATTTT
15 | TRBD1 | TRBJ2-1 | once | TRBV18 | CASSHPGQAYNEQFF | TGTGCCAGCTCACATCCGGGACAGGCTTACAATGAGCAGTTCTTC
14 | NA | TRBJ1-5 | once | TRBV7-2 | CASSFGAGNQPQHF | TGTGCCAGCAGCTTCGGGGCGGGCAATCAGCCCCAGCATTTT
13 | NA | TRBJ2-3 | NA | TRBV6-1 | CASSEVSTDTQYF | TGTGCCAGCAGTGAAGTTTCGACAGATACGCAGTATTTT
13 | NA | TRBJ2-5 | NA | TRBV11-2 | CASSDRFQETQYF | TGTGCCAGCAGTGACAGATTCCAAGAGACCCAGTACTTC
14 | TRBD1 | TRBJ1-2 | NA | TRBV19 | CASSRGGTSYGYTF | TGTGCCAGTAGCAGGGGGGGAACGAGCTATGGCTACACCTTC
16 | TRBD2 | TRBJ2-1 | NA | TRBV4-2 | CASSSGTSGSLNEQFF | TGTGCCAGCAGCTCCGGGACTAGCGGGTCCCTCAATGAGCAGTTCTTC
15 | NA | TRBJ1-6 | NA | TRBV6-1 | CASSELGPYNSPLHF | TGTGCCAGCAGTGAGTTGGGACCCTATAATTCACCCCTCCACTTT
13 | NA | TRBJ1-2 | NA | TRBV9 | CASSVVQTYGYTF | TGTGCCAGCAGCGTAGTACAGACCTATGGCTACACCTTC
15 | TRBD2 | TRBJ2-1 | NA | TRBV27 | CASSLAGGLPNEQFF | TGTGCCAGCAGTTTAGCGGGGGGTCTCCCCAATGAGCAGTTCTTC
15 | NA | TRBJ1-6 | NA | TRBV27 | CASSLEGVGDSPLHF | TGTGCCAGCAGTTTGGAGGGGGTAGGAGATTCACCCCTCCACTTT
16 | TRBD1 | TRBJ1-2 | NA | TRBV6-1 | CASSELAVRGRDGYTF | TGTGCCAGCAGTGAACTGGCGGTAAGGGGGCGAGATGGCTACACCTTC
15 | NA | TRBJ2-7 | once | TRBV6-5 | CASSYSIRAIYEQYF | TGTGCCAGCAGTTACTCGATCAGGGCTATCTACGAGCAGTACTTC
21 | TRBD2 | TRBJ2-2 | NA | TRBV19 | CASSIGHGIITSGGNTGELFF | TGTGCCAGTAGTATAGGACATGGAATAATAACTAGCGGGGGAAACACCGGGGAGCTGTTTTTT
15 | TRBD1 | TRBJ1-2 | NA | TRBV4-2 | CASSMATGGSYGYTF | TGTGCCAGCAGCATGGCGACAGGGGGTAGTTATGGCTACACCTTC
12 | TRBD1 | TRBJ1-2 | NA | TRBV6-5 | CASSTRQGARTF | TGTGCCAGCAGTACCCGACAGGGGGCGAGGACCTTC
12 | NA | TRBJ2-2 | NA | TRBV5-6 | CASSLGSGELFF | TGTGCCAGCAGCTTGGGGTCCGGGGAGCTGTTTTTT
18 | TRBD1 | TRBJ2-1 | NA | TRBV5-1 | CASSNPRPGTGVWNEQFF | TGCGCCAGCAGCAATCCGCGTCCAGGGACAGGGGTTTGGAATGAGCAGTTCTTC
14 | TRBD1 | TRBJ2-1 | NA | TRBV19 | CASSIQDRPNEQFF | TGTGCCAGTAGTATTCAGGACAGGCCCAATGAGCAGTTCTTC
17 | NA | TRBJ2-2 | NA | TRBV9 | CASSVVGGDLHTGELFF | TGTGCCAGCAGCGTAGTGGGGGGAGACCTTCATACCGGGGAGCTGTTTTTT
14 | NA | TRBJ1-2 | NA | TRBV2 | CASSPSWLSGGYTF | TGTGCCAGCAGTCCATCATGGTTATCGGGCGGCTACACCTTC
13 | NA | TRBJ2-5 | NA | TRBV5-5 | CASSLSGSETQYF | TGTGCCAGCAGCTTGAGTGGGAGTGAGACCCAGTACTTC
16 | NA | TRBJ2-7 | NA | TRBV11-2 | CASSPLRGESSYEQYF | TGTGCCAGCAGCCCCCTGAGGGGTGAGAGCTCCTACGAGCAGTACTTC
16 | TRBD1 | TRBJ1-1 | NA | TRBV19 | CASSTPLGQYNTEAFF | TGTGCCAGTAGTACGCCCTTGGGACAGTATAACACTGAAGCTTTCTTT
14 | TRBD1 | TRBJ1-2 | NA | TRBV11-2 | CASSFGQGDYGYTF | TGTGCCAGCAGCTTTGGACAGGGAGACTATGGCTACACCTTC
14 | NA | TRBJ2-7 | NA | TRBV11-2 | CASSLGTQGYEQYF | TGTGCCAGCAGCTTAGGCACCCAGGGCTACGAGCAGTACTTC
11 | NA | TRBJ2-2 | NA | TRBV7-9 | CASSLLQELFF | TGTGCCAGCAGCCTCCTGCAGGAGCTGTTTTTT
14 | NA | TRBJ2-7 | NA | TRBV6-1 | CASSQTQSSYEQYF | TGTGCCAGCAGCCAGACCCAGAGCTCCTACGAGCAGTACTTC
12 | NA | TRBJ2-7 | once | TRBV6-6 | CASSLGRREQYF | TGTGCCAGCAGTTTAGGCAGACGCGAGCAGTACTTC
12 | TRBD1 | TRBJ1-1 | NA | TRBV29-1 | CSVEVQGAWAFF | TGCAGCGTTGAAGTACAGGGGGCCTGGGCTTTCTTT
13 | NA | TRBJ2-3 | once | TRBV9 | CASSRGGTDTQYF | TGTGCCAGCTCACGGGGCGGCACAGATACGCAGTATTTT
14 | NA | TRBJ1-2 | NA | TRBV18 | CASSPRGNYYGYTF | TGTGCCAGCTCACCCCGTGGAAATTACTATGGCTACACCTTC
13 | NA | TRBJ1-5 | NA | TRBV6-1 | CASSGGRRQPQHF | TGTGCCAGCAGTGGGGGGCGGCGGCAGCCCCAGCATTTT
15 | NA | TRBJ1-5 | NA | TRBV6-6 | CASSSEGLGNQPQHF | TGTGCCAGCAGTTCCGAAGGTCTGGGCAATCAGCCCCAGCATTTT
14 | NA | TRBJ1-4 | NA | TRBV10-3 | CAISESQGYEKLFF | TGTGCCATCAGTGAGTCACAGGGTTATGAAAAACTGTTTTTT
15 | TRBD1 | TRBJ2-3 | once | TRBV12-5 | CASGTGTGSTDTQYF | TGTGCTAGCGGGACAGGAACAGGCAGCACAGATACGCAGTATTTT
16 | NA | TRBJ1-2 | NA | TRBV6-1 | CASSEESAPSSYGYTF | TGTGCCAGCAGTGAAGAGTCAGCTCCTAGTTCCTATGGCTACACCTTC
13 | NA | TRBJ2-2 | NA | TRBV5-1 | CASSLASTGELFF | TGCGCCAGCAGCTTGGCCTCCACCGGGGAGCTGTTTTTT
17 | NA | TRBJ1-5 | NA | TRBV5-6 | CASSLMAGNRYVQPQHF | TGTGCCAGCAGCTTGATGGCGGGGAATCGATACGTTCAGCCCCAGCATTTT
15 | NA | TRBJ1-6 | NA | TRBV5-1 | CASSFGRGNNSPLHF | TGCGCCAGCAGCTTTGGAAGGGGCAATAATTCACCCCTCCACTTT
15 | NA | TRBJ2-2 | NA | TRBV5-4 | CASSLRGQNTGELFF | TGTGCCAGCAGCTTGAGGGGACAGAACACCGGGGAGCTGTTTTTT
12 | NA | TRBJ1-2 | NA | TRBV7-6 | CASSSAGWGYTF | TGTGCCAGCAGCTCCGCAGGGTGGGGCTACACCTTC
14 | NA | TRBJ1-6 | NA | TRBV5-8 | CASSLIEPHSPLHF | TGTGCCAGCAGCTTAATAGAGCCCCATTCACCCCTCCACTTT
16 | TRBD2 | TRBJ2-3 | NA | TRBV7-6 | CASSLVKGRGTDTQYF | TGTGCCAGCAGCTTAGTGAAGGGGAGGGGCACAGATACGCAGTATTTT
17 | TRBD2 | TRBJ2-2 | NA | TRBV19 | CASRDNGLAENTGELFF | TGTGCCAGTAGAGATAATGGACTAGCGGAAAACACCGGGGAGCTGTTTTTT
14 | NA | TRBJ2-2 | NA | TRBV19 | CASSNRQAGGELFF | TGTGCCAGTAGTAACAGACAGGCAGGCGGGGAGCTGTTTTTT
16 | NA | TRBJ1-2 | NA | TRBV5-1 | CASSLDFSQGTYGYTF | TGCGCCAGCAGCTTGGACTTCTCCCAGGGAACCTATGGCTACACCTTC
15 | TRBD1 | TRBJ2-3 | NA | TRBV10-3 | CAIRPGQGSTDTQYF | TGTGCCATCAGACCGGGACAGGGATCCACAGATACGCAGTATTTT